The 24 T cell receptor beta chains in this list originate from one sample, sequenced in a study of T cell responses to AZD1222 COVID-19 vaccine (dated by TCRdb to the early 2020s). The sample's time point label is to be understood as: baseline before first vaccination. The library was generated by the immunoSEQ multiplex PCR assay. TCRdb provides this immuneACCESS table in a form limited to in-frame rearrangements. Some clones are lacking; in checked studies, under half of them reflect an unresolved V gene, and why the rest are absent is not known. For this sample there are about 68,000 clones; approximately 80% appear just once. The top ten constitute 12% of the sample. Source: peripheral blood, taken on day 0 of AZD1222 vaccination. The origin of the receptors is an adult in good health.

The rearrangement uses TRBV6-5 and TRBJ1-3; TRBD1 might be the D (6 bases). The length of the CDR3 is 15 residues. The V and J ends lost 4 bases and 3 bases respectively, with 13 bases between them. Germline CDR1 is MNHEY and CDR2 is SVGAGI. CDR3 nucleotide sequence: TGTGCCAGCAGTTCTTTCAGGGGCTTTGGAAACACCATATATTTT. This encodes CASSSFRGFGNTIYF.

The J gene is TRBJ2-2, the V gene TRBV6-4; no reliable D call. CDR1 is MRHNA and CDR2 is SNTAGT in the germline V gene. The V end was cut by 5 bases, the J end by 5 bases, with 9 bases between. The CDR3 is 13 amino acids. The CDR3 DNA sequence: TGTGCCAGCAGTTCTTTGCTTACCGGGGAGCTGTTTTTT. Its protein product is CASSSLLTGELFF.

This clone was seen a handful of times. The rearrangement joins TRBV28 to TRBJ2-5, with 7 positions matching TRBD1. The CDR3 covers 13 residues. V was pared by 3 bases and J by 5 bases, with 3 bases of the junction left unmatched. Germline V gives CDR1 MDHEN, CDR2 SYDVKM. The CDR3 DNA reads TGTGCCAGCAGTTTCGGGACAGTGGAGACCCAGTACTTC. Translated, it gives CASSFGTVETQYF.

The chain has TRBV10-3 and TRBJ1-3; 9 positions match TRBD1. V was clipped by 7 bases and J by 4 bases; unmatched bases: 8. CDR1 and CDR2 (germline): ENHRY, SYGVKD. CDR3 length: 15 residues. The CDR3 is CAITTGDRDGNTIYF. CDR3 coding DNA: TGTGCCATCACCACCGGGGACAGGGACGGAAACACCATATATTTT.

In its sample, this clone was seen once. J is TRBJ1-2 and V is TRBV13, with no clear D. The CDR3 consists of 12 residues. Looked up from germline, CDR1 is PRHDT and CDR2 is FYEKMQ (reference sequence). V was pared by 0 bases and J by 8 bases, with 7 bases between. The CDR3 protein is CASSLGGGGYTF. Written as DNA, the CDR3 is TGTGCCAGCAGCTTAGGGGGAGGCGGCTACACCTTC.

The V gene is TRBV5-4, the J gene TRBJ2-5; weak D call: TRBD2 (6 bases). The CDR3 is 14 residues long. Per germline, CDR1 SGHNT and CDR2 YYREEE (reference sequence). V was cut by 4 bases and J by 2 bases, with 12 bases left in between. CDR3 in amino acids: CASSAQTSQETQYF. CDR3 in DNA: TGTGCCAGCAGCGCTCAGACTAGTCAAGAGACCCAGTACTTC.

Comment on this clone: Mismatch with germline at one junction end may stem from a read error. J is TRBJ2-2 and V is TRBV7-7; TRBD1 might be the D (6 bases). The length of the CDR3 is 14 residues. Germline CDR1 reads SSHAT; CDR2 reads FNYEAQ (reference sequence). The CDR3 spells CASSLNRDAGELFF. DNA for the CDR3: TGTGCTAGCAGCTTAAACAGGGACGCCGGGGAGCTGTTTTTT.

The genes are TRBV7-9 and TRBJ2-3; D tentatively fits TRBD1 or TRBD2 (5 bases each). Per germline, CDR1 SEHNR and CDR2 FQNEAQ (reference sequence). Trimming stripped 4 bases from V and 10 bases from J, with 15 bases between. CDR3 length: 13 amino acids. The CDR3 sequence is CASSSGRDPAQYF. CDR3 DNA: TGTGCCAGCAGCTCGGGCAGGGACCCTGCGCAGTATTTT.

The chain carries TRBV30 and TRBJ2-7; D possibly corresponds to TRBD1 (5 bases). Germline CDR1 GTSNPN, CDR2 SVGIG (reference sequence). V was shortened by 2 bases and J by 4 bases, with 15 bases between the two germline ends. The length of the CDR3 is 14 residues. CDR3 bases: TGTGCCTGGAGTAGAAGTTGGGGCAGGTACGAGCAGTACTTC. Its protein is CAWSRSWGRYEQYF.

This clone was counted a few times. The chain employs TRBV12-3 or TRBV12-4 and TRBJ2-5; D gene uncertain. The length of the CDR3 is 13 residues. Trimming shortened V by 6 bases and J by 2 bases, and 10 bases separated the two germline ends. This CDR3 reads CASSSELQETQYF. DNA for the CDR3: TGTGCCAGCAGCTCCGAGCTTCAAGAGACCCAGTACTTC.

The chain has TRBV19 and TRBJ2-7; D possibly matches TRBD1 or TRBD2 (5 bases each). This CDR3 has 16 amino acids. The germline V gene encodes CDR1 LNHDA and CDR2 SQIVND (reference sequence). Trimming removed 2 bases at V and 2 bases at J, with 16 bases between. CDR3: CASSISRGDSTYEQYF. The CDR3 DNA follows: TGTGCCAGTAGTATAAGTCGGGGAGACAGTACCTACGAGCAGTACTTC.

The CDR3 is CASSPRANIITTNEKLFF. CDR3 in DNA: TGTGCCAGCAGTCCCAGGGCCAACATCATTACAACTAATGAAAAACTGTTTTTT. The chain has TRBV28 and TRBJ1-4; D is possibly TRBD1 (5 bases). Germline CDR1 MDHEN, CDR2 SYDVKM. V was pared by 5 bases and J by 0 bases, with 19 bases between. This CDR3 spans 18 amino acids.

The chain recombines TRBV19 with TRBJ1-4, with TRBD1 matching 11 bases. This CDR3 comprises 17 residues. The ends lost 6 bases at V and 5 bases at J; junction bases unmatched: 11. Germline CDR1 is LNHDA and CDR2 is SQIVND (reference sequence). The CDR3 nucleotides read TGTGCCAGTAGGAGTATTTCGTGGGACAGGGGGAATGAAAAACTGTTTTTT. The encoded protein is CASRSISWDRGNEKLFF.

The CDR3 spells CASRSFSQDGYTF. CDR3 in DNA: TGTGCCAGCAGGAGTTTCTCGCAAGATGGCTACACCTTC. The rearrangement uses TRBV6-5 and TRBJ1-2; D unclear. With 6 bases removed from V and 6 bases from J, the gap between germline ends came to 14 bases. From germline, CDR1 is MNHEY and CDR2 SVGAGI. The CDR3 covers 13 residues.

The J gene is TRBJ1-1, the V gene TRBV5-4, with TRBD1 matching over 8 bases. Germline lookup yields CDR1 SGHNT and CDR2 YYREEE (reference sequence). Trimming cost V 4 bases and J 1 base; bases outside gene matches: 6. This CDR3 is 15 amino acids long. This CDR3 is CASSRGTGGNTEAFF. The CDR3 region has the DNA TGTGCCAGCAGCAGAGGGACAGGAGGGAACACTGAAGCTTTCTTT.

The chain combines TRBV3-1 (or the pseudogene TRBV3-2) with TRBJ2-7; no clear D gene. CDR3 length: 15 amino acids. CDR1 and CDR2 from the germline V gene are LGHDT and YNNKEL (reference sequence). Trimming removed 0 bases at V and 1 base at J, with 10 bases between. In DNA, the CDR3 is TGTGCCAGCAGCCAAGATATGACGGAATCCTACGAGCAGTACTTC. This codes for CASSQDMTESYEQYF.

This chain links TRBV11-1 with TRBJ2-1, with no clear D. CDR1 SGHAT and CDR2 FQDESV come from the germline V gene (reference sequence). V dropped 1 base and J dropped 3 bases, with 7 bases sitting between them. The CDR3 covers 14 residues. The CDR3 loop is CASSLGPSYNEQFF. Here the CDR3 DNA reads TGTGCCAGCAGCTTAGGGCCCAGCTACAATGAGCAGTTCTTC.

The V gene is TRBV11-3, the J gene TRBJ2-2; D is tentatively TRBD1 or TRBD2 (6 bases each). The CDR3 has 16 residues. Between the trimmed V and J ends, which lost 5 bases and 7 bases, there was a span of 20 bases. CDR1 is SGHNT, CDR2 YENEEA, per germline. The CDR3 reads CASSPATRGFGGELFF. The CDR3, as DNA: TGTGCCAGCAGCCCTGCGACTAGGGGGTTTGGCGGGGAGCTGTTTTTT.

This clone was observed a handful of times. The chain is built from TRBV4-1 and TRBJ1-5; D unclear. The CDR3 is made up of 13 amino acids. Trimming removed 2 bases from V and 9 bases from J, with 11 bases in between. Germline CDR1 MGHRA, CDR2 YSYEKL. The chain's CDR3 is CASSQSGRGPQHF. The DNA for the CDR3 is TGCGCCAGCAGCCAATCTGGTCGCGGGCCCCAGCATTTT.

This clone was found once. The chain has TRBV4-3 and TRBJ2-3; D could derive from TRBD1 or TRBD2 (5 bases each). The CDR3 totals 16 residues. The V gene lost 2 bases and the J gene lost 3 bases, with 15 bases spanning the gap. Germline CDR1 and CDR2: LGHNA and YSLEER. The CDR3 region is CASSQTSGLATDTQYF. CDR3 nucleotide sequence: TGCGCCAGCAGCCAAACTTCGGGGCTCGCAACAGATACGCAGTATTTT.

The DNA for the CDR3 is TGTGCCAGCAGCCCCAAGGTCGCCGGGGAGCTGTTTTTT. Its protein is CASSPKVAGELFF. The rearrangement links TRBV3-1 (or the pseudogene TRBV3-2) to TRBJ2-2; D gene ambiguous. CDR3 length: 13 amino acids. CDR1 and CDR2 (germline): LGHDT, YNNKEL (reference sequence). Trimming shortened V by 4 bases and J by 6 bases, and 9 bases separated the two germline ends.

This chain connects TRBV5-4 to TRBJ1-2; 7 bases fit TRBD1. Trimming at V came to 4 bases and at J to 2 bases, leaving 5 bases not matched to a gene. The CDR3 contains 14 residues. Germline V gene lookup returns CDR1 SGHNT and CDR2 YYREEE (reference sequence). The CDR3 loop is CASSPPGQNYGYTF. The CDR3, as DNA: TGTGCCAGCAGCCCGCCGGGACAGAACTATGGCTACACCTTC.

The V call is TRBV2, the J call TRBJ1-2, with TRBD1 as a possible D gene (5 bases). The CDR3 totals 15 residues. Trimming took off 11 bases at V and 1 base at J, with 20 bases between the two ends. The germline gives CDR1 SNHLY, CDR2 FYNNEI. Here the CDR3 DNA reads TGTGCCGCCAGGGCAGGGACGATATTTAACTATGGCTACACCTTC. Translated, it gives CAARAGTIFNYGYTF.

The chain couples TRBV6-5 to TRBJ2-3; D unresolved. The CDR3 contains 15 residues. V lost 0 bases and J lost 1, with 8 bases in between. Per germline, CDR1 MNHEY and CDR2 SVGAGI. The CDR3 here is CASSYSSLGTDTQYF. The CDR3 DNA follows: TGTGCCAGCAGTTACTCGTCCCTGGGCACAGATACGCAGTATTTT.